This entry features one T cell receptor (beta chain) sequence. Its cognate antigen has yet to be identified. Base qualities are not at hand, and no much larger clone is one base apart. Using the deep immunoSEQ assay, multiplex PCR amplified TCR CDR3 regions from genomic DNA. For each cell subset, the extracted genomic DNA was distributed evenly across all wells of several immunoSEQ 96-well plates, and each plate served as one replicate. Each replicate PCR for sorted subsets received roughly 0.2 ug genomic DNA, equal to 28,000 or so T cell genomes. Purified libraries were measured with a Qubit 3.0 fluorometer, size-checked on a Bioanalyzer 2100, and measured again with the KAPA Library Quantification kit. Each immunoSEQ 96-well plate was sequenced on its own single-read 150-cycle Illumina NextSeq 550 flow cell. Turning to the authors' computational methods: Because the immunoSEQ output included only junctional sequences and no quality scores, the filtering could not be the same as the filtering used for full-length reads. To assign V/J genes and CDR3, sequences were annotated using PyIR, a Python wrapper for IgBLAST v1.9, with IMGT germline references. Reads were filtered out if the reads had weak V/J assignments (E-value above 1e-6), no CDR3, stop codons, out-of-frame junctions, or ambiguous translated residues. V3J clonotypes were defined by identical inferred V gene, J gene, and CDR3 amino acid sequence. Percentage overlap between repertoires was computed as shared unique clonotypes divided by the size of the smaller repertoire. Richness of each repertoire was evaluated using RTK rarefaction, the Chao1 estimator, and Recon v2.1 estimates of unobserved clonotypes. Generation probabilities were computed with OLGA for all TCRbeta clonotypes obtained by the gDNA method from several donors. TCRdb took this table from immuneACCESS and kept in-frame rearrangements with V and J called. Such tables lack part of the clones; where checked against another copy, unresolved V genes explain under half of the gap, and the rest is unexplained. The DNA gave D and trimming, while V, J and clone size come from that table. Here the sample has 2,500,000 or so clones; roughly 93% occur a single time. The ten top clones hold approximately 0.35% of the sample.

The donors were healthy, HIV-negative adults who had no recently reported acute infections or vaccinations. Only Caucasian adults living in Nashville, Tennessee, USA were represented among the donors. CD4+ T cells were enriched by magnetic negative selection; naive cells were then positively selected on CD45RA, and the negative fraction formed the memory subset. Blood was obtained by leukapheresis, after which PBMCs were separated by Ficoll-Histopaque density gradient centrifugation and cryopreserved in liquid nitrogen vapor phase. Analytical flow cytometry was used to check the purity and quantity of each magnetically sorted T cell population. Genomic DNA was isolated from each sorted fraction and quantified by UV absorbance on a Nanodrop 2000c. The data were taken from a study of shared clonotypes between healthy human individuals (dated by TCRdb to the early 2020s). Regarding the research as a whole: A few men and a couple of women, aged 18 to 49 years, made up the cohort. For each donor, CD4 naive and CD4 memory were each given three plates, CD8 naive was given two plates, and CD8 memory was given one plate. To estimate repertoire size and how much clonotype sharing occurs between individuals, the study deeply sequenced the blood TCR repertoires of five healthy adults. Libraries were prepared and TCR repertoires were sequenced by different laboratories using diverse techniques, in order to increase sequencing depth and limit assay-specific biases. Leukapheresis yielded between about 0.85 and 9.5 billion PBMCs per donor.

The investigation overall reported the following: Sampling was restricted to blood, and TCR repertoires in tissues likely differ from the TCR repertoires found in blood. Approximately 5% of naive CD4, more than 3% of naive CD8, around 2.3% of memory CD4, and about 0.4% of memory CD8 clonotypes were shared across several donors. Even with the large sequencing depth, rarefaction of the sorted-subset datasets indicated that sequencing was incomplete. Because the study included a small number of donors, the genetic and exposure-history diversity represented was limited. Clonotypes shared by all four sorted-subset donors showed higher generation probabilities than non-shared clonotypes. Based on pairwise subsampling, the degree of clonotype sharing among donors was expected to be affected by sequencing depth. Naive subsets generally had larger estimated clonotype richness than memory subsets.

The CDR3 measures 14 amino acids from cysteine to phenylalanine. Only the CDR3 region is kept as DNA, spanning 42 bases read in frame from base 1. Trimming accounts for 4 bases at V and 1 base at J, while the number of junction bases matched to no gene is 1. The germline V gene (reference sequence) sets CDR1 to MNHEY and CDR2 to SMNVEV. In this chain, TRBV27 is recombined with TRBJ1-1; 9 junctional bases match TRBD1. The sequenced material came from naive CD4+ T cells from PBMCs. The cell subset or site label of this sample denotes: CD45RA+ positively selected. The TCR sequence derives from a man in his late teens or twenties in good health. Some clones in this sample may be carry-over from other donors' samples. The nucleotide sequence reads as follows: TGTGCCAGCAGTTCGGACAGGGGGAACACTGAAGCTTTCTTT. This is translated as CASSSDRGNTEAFF.